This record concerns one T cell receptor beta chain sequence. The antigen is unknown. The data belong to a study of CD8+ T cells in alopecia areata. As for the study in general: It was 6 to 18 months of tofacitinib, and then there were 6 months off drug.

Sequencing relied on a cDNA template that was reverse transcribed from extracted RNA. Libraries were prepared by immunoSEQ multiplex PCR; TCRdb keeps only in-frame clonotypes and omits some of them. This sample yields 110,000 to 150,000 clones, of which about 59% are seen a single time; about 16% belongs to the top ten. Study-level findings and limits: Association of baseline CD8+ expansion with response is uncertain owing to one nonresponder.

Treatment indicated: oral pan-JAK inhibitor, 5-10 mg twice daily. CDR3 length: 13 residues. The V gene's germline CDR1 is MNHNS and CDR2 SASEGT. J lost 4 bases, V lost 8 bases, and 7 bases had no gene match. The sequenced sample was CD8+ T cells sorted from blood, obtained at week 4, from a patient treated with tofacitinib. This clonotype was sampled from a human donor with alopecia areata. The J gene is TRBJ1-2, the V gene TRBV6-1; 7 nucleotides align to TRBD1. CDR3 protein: CASSYQGVYGYTF. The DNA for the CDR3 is TGTGCCAGCTCATACCAGGGGGTCTATGGCTACACCTTC.